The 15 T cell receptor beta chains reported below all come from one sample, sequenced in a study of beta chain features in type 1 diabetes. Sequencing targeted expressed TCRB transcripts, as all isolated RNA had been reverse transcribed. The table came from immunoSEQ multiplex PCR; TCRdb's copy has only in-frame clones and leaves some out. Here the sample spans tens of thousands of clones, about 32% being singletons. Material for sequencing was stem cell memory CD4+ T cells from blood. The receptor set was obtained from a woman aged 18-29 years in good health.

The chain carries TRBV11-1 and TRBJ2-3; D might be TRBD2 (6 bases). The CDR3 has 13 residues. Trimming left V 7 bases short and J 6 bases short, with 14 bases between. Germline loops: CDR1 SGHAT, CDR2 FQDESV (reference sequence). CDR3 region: CASTWSSGDTQYF. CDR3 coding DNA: TGTGCCAGCACCTGGTCGAGCGGGGATACGCAGTATTTT.

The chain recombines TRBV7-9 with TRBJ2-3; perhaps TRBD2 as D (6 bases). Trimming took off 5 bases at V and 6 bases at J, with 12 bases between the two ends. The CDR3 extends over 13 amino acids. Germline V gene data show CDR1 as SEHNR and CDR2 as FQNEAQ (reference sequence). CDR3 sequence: CASSRLRGDTQYF. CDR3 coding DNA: TGTGCCAGCAGCCGCCTCCGGGGGGATACGCAGTATTTT.

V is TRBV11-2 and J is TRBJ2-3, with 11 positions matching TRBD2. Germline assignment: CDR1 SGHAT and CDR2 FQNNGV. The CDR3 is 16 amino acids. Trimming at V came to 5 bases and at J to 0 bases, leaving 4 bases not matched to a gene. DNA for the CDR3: TGTGCCAGCAGCGTTAGACTAGCGGGAAGCACAGATACGCAGTATTTT. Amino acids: CASSVRLAGSTDTQYF.

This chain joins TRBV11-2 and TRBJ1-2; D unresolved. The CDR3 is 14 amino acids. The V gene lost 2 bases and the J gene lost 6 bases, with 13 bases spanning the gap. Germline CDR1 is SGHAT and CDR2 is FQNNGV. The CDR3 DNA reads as TGTGCCAGCAGCTTAAGGAGAGGTCTCGATGGCTACACCTTC. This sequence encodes CASSLRRGLDGYTF.

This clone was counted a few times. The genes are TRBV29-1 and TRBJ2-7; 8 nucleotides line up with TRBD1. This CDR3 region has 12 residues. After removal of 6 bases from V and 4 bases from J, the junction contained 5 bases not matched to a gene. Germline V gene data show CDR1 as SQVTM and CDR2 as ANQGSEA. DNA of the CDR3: TGCAGCGTGGGGACAGGCCTTTACGAGCAGTACTTC. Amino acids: CSVGTGLYEQYF.

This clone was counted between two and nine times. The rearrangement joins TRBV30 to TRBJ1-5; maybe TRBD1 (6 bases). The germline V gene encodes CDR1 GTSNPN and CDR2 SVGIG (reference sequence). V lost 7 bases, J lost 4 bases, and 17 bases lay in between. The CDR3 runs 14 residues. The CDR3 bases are TGTGCCTTAGACACGCAGGGGATTAATCAGCCCCAGCATTTT. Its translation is CALDTQGINQPQHF.

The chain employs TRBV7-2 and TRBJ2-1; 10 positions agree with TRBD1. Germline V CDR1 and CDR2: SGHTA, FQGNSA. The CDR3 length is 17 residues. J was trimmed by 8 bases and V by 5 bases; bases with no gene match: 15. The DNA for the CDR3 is TGTGCCAGCAGCCTGGGACAGGGGAACACCCTCGCATATGAGCAGTTCTTC. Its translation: CASSLGQGNTLAYEQFF.

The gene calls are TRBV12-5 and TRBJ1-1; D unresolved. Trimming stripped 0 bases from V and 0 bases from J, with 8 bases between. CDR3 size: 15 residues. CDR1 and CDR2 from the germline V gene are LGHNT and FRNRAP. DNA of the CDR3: TGTGCTAGTGGTTTGGTACTAGGGATGAACACTGAAGCTTTCTTT. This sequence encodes CASGLVLGMNTEAFF.

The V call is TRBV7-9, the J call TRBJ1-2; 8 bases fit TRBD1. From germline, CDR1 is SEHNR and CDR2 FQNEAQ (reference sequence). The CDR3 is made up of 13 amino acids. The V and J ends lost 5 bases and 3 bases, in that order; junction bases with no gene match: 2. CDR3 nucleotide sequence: TGTGCCAGCAGCCTACAGGGGGACTATGGCTACACCTTC. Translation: CASSLQGDYGYTF.

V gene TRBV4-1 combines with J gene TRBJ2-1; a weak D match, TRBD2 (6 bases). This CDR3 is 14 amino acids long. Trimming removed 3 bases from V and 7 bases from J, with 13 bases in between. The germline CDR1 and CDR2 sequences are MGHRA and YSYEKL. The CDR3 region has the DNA TGCGCCAGCAGCCAGCTTGCGGGGTGGAATGAGCAGTTCTTC. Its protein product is CASSQLAGWNEQFF.

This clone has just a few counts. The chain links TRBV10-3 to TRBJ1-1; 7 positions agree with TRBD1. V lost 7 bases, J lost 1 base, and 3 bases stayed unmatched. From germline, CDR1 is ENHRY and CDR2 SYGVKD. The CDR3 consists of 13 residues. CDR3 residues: CAIMGQQNTEAFF. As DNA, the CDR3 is TGTGCCATCATGGGACAGCAGAACACTGAAGCTTTCTTT.

CDR3 residues: CASSSGTSFNNEQFF. The CDR3 DNA follows: TGTGCCAGCAGCTCAGGGACTAGCTTTAACAATGAGCAGTTCTTC. The rearrangement joins TRBV11-2 to TRBJ2-1; the match to TRBD2 covers 9 bases. Germline CDR1 is SGHAT and CDR2 is FQNNGV. This CDR3 has 15 amino acids. The V gene end was trimmed by 4 bases and the J gene end by 5 bases; junction bases not matched to a gene: 6.

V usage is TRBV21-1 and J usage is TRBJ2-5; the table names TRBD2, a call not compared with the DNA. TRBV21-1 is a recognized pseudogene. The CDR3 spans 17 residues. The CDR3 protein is CASSGTCTRPRTETQYF. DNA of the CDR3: TGTGCCAGCAGCGGGACTTGCACCCGACCAAGGACGGAGACCCAGTACTTC.

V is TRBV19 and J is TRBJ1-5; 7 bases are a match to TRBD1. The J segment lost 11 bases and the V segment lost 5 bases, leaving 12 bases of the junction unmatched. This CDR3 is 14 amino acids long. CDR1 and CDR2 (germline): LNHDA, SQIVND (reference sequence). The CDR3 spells CASSLRQGSVSQHF. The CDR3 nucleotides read TGTGCCAGTAGTCTTCGACAGGGTAGTGTGTCCCAGCATTTT.

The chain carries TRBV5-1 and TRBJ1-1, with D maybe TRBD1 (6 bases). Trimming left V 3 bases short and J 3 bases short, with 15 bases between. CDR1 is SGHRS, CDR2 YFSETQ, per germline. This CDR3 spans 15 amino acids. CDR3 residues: CASSSSPQGDTEAFF. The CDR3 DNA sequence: TGCGCCAGCAGCTCGAGCCCACAGGGAGACACTGAAGCTTTCTTT.